The rows below give T cell receptor beta chains drawn from one sample of a study of T-cell reconstitution after alpha-beta-depleted transplantation in children. Via MiXCR, TCRdb re-called the PCR reads, giving one row per CDR3 protein. The sample gives about 200,000 distinct CDR3 sequences, 8.4% of which show up once; approximately 34% is in the top ten. The sample in question was PBMCs, mostly from graft donor cells, obtained 360 days after TCRalphabeta/CD19-depleted stem cell transplant. The receptor source for this set is a male patient aged 2-15 years who had a stem cell transplant for acute myeloid leukemia, so the T cells may come from the graft donor. Each CDR3 is given without its conserved first and last residue.

TRBV6-2/TRBV6-3	TRBJ2-1	10	ASSTGGRRQF
TRBV6-5	TRBJ2-5	14	ASSYGTGGFVETQY
TRBV7-2	TRBJ1-2	11	ASILDRGHRYT
TRBV12-3/TRBV12-4	TRBJ1-4	13	ASSLDGGRREKLF
TRBV7-9	TRBJ2-1	14	ASSLARTSGSSEQF
TRBV20-1	TRBJ1-1	11	SARDPGFTEAF
TRBV12-3/TRBV12-4	TRBJ2-1	13	ASSSRGSSYNEQF
TRBV25-1	TRBJ1-5	12	ASSRTGSNQPQH
TRBV5-1	TRBJ2-7	12	ASSLGDRGYEQY
TRBV5-1	TRBJ1-1	11	ASSAGRNTEAF
TRBV7-2	TRBJ2-2	13	ASTAGTGVSGELF
TRBV20-1	TRBJ2-3	10	SAKGDSDTQY
TRBV20-1	TRBJ2-2	12	SARRTGNTGELF
TRBV29-1	TRBJ2-1	11	SARQQVDNEQF
TRBV12-3/TRBV12-4	TRBJ1-1	11	ASSFGLNTEAF
TRBV7-2	TRBJ2-1	12	ASSSRGAFNEQF
TRBV12-3/TRBV12-4	TRBJ2-1	11	ASTEQGAGEQF
TRBV29-1	TRBJ2-1	12	SVGTGGVYNEQF
TRBV12-3/TRBV12-4	TRBJ2-3	16	ASSLYSGGDSSTDTQY
TRBV6-2/TRBV6-3	TRBJ2-1	11	ASSYWLNNEQF
TRBV20-1	TRBJ2-5	11	SATRTVQETQY
TRBV12-3/TRBV12-4	TRBJ1-2	10	ASSSRDYGYT
TRBV12-3/TRBV12-4	TRBJ1-6	14	ASSFTPGRISPPLH
TRBV7-9	TRBJ2-7	12	ASSLLQEGLEQY